These 5 T cell receptor beta chains share one sample of origin, sequenced in a study of cytomegalovirus exposure and HLA in healthy donors. Vbeta (60) and Jbeta (13) primers were used in the PCR. Clones were read by immunoSEQ multiplex PCR, and TCRdb kept only the in-frame ones, dropping some. This sample carries 100,000 to 150,000 clones, around 76% of them seen once, and the ten largest clones take roughly 7.5%. Sequencing was done on a sample of PBMCs. These receptors came from a male donor in good health and CMV-seronegative.

This chain links TRBV7-3 with TRBJ1-2; 9 bases match TRBD1. Losses at the gene ends were 5 bases for V and 8 bases for J; bases not matched to a gene: 6. This CDR3 has 13 residues. The germline CDR1 and CDR2 sequences are SGHTA and FQGTGA. Here the CDR3 DNA reads TGTGCCAGCAGCCCGGGACAGGGATTGGGCTACACCTTC. The encoded protein is CASSPGQGLGYTF.

The rearrangement uses TRBV23-1 and TRBJ2-2, with 7 bases that match TRBD1. TRBV23-1 is filed as an ORF, its function uncertain. This CDR3 contains 14 residues. V trimming: 7 bases; J trimming: 5 bases; junction bases outside the gene matches: 7. DNA of the CDR3: TGCGCCAGCATTACAGGGGAAGGGACCGGGGAGCTGTTTTTT. Protein: CASITGEGTGELFF.

J is TRBJ2-7 and V is TRBV5-6; 9 nucleotides line up with TRBD1. V shed 4 bases and J 4 bases; nucleotides not matched to a gene: 9. CDR1 SGHDT and CDR2 YYEEEE come from the germline V gene. The CDR3 length is 15 residues. CDR3 in amino acids: CASSPTGGQGYEQYF. CDR3 sequence (DNA): TGTGCCAGCAGCCCCACCGGGGGACAGGGTTACGAGCAGTACTTC.

The chain carries TRBV19 and TRBJ2-3; perhaps TRBD2 as D (5 bases). This CDR3 comprises 14 residues. V lost 2 bases and J lost 2, with 8 bases in between. Germline V gene sequence: CDR1 LNHDA, CDR2 SQIVND (reference sequence). DNA of the CDR3: TGTGCCAGTAGTATATCAGCGGTCACAGATACGCAGTATTTT. Its translation is CASSISAVTDTQYF.

This chain links TRBV5-4 with TRBJ2-1, with 7 bases aligning to TRBD1. Looked up from germline, CDR1 is SGHNT and CDR2 is YYREEE (reference sequence). This CDR3 comprises 13 residues. The J segment lost 9 bases and the V segment lost 4 bases, leaving 7 bases of the junction unmatched. The CDR3 protein is CASSQRQGSEQFF. The DNA of the CDR3 is TGTGCCAGCAGCCAACGACAGGGTAGTGAGCAGTTCTTC.